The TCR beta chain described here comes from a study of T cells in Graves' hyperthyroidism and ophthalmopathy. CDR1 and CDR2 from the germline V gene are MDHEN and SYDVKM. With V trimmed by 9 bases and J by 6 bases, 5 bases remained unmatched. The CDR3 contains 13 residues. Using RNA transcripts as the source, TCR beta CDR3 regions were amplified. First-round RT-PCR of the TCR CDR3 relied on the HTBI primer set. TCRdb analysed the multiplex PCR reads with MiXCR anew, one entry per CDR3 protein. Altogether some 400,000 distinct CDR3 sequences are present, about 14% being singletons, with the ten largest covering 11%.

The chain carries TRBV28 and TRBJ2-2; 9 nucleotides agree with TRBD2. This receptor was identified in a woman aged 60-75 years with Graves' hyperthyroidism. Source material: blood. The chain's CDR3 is CASGLATPGELFF. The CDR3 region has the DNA TGTGCCAGTGGACTAGCGACCCCCGGGGAGCTGTTTTTT.